This T cell receptor beta chain was obtained from a study of T cells after posttransplantation cyclophosphamide. Study-wide results and limits: Later blood repertoires were often dominated by clones from the donor CD8+ memory compartment. Recipient CMV seropositivity and CMV reactivation strongly tracked TRB clonality. Skin or GI-infiltrating T cells shared few TRB sequences with blood.

Remarks on this clone: What it binds is unknown.

Germline V gene sequence: CDR1 SGHDN, CDR2 FVKESK. V was trimmed by 4 bases and J by 5 bases, leaving 15 bases between them. The CDR3 contains 15 residues. Generated by immunoSEQ multiplex PCR, the TCRdb table keeps only in-frame clones and is missing some. Of about 52,000 clones in the sample, 94% were seen once. The rearrangement links TRBV14 to TRBJ1-5; D is undetermined. Input material: PBMCs. This TCR derives from a woman aged 25 to 39 in good health and a related stem cell transplant donor. CDR3 DNA sequence: TGTGCCAGCAGCCCTCTTCAGGATAAGGATCAGCCCCAGCATTTT. This gives the protein CASSPLQDKDQPQHF. Full variable domain (remainder filled in from reference TRBV14 and TRBJ1-5): EAGVTQFPSHSVIEKGQTVTLRCDPISGHDNLYWYRRVMGKEIKFLLHFVKESKQDESGMPNNRFLAERTGGTYSTLKVQPAELEDSGVYFCASSPLQDKDQPQHFGDGTRLSIL.